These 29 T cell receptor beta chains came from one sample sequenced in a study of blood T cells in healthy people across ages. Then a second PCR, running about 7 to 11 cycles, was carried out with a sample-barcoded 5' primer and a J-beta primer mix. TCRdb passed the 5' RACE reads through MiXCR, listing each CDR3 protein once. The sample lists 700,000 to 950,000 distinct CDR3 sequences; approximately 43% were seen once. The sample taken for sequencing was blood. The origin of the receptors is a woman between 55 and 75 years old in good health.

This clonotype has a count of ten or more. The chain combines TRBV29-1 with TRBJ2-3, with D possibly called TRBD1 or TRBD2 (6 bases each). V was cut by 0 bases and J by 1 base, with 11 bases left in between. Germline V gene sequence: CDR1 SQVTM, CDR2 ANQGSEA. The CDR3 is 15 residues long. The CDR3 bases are TGCAGCGTTGAAGATGAGGGGGGAGGCACAGATACGCAGTATTTT. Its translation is CSVEDEGGGTDTQYF.

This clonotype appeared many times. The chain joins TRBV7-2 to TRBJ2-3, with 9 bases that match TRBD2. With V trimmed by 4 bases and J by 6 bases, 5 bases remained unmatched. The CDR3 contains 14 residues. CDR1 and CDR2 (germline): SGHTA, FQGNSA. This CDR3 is CASSSGLARDTQYF. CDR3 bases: TGTGCCAGCAGCTCCGGACTAGCGCGGGATACGCAGTATTTT.

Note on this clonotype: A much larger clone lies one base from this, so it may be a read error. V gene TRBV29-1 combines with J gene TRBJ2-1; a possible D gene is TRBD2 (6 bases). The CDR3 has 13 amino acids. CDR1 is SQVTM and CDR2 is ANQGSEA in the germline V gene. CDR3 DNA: TGCAGCGCTGGGGCGGGGTCCTACAATGGGCAGTTCTTC. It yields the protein CSAGAGSYNGQFF.

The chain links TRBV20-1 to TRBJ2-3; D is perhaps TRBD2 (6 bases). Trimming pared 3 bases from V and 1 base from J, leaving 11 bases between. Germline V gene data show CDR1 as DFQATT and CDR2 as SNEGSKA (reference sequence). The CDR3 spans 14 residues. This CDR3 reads CSASNQRGTDTQYF. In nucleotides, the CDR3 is TGCAGTGCTAGCAATCAGCGGGGCACAGATACGCAGTATTTT.

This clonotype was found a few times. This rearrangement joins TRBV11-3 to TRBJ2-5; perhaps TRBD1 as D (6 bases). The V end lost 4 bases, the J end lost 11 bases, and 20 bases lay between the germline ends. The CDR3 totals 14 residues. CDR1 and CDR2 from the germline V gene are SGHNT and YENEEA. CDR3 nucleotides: TGTGCCAGCAGCTCCGGACAGTCCTACAATGAGCAGTACTTC. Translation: CASSSGQSYNEQYF.

The CDR3 region has the DNA TGTGCCAGCAGGAGAACATCGGACAGTAATAGAGTCAATGAGCAGTTCTTC. Protein: CASRRTSDSNRVNEQFF. This chain connects TRBV6-2 or TRBV6-3 to TRBJ2-1; D is possibly TRBD1 (6 bases). CDR3 size: 17 residues. V was shortened by 6 bases and J by 6 bases, with 24 bases between the two germline ends. Germline assignment: CDR1 MNHEY and CDR2 SVGEGT.

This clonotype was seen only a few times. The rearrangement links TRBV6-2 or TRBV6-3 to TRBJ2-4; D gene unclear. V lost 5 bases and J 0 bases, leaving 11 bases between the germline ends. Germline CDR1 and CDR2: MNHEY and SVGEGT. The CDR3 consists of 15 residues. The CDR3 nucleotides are TGTGCCAGCAGTGGATTAGGAGTAGCCAAAAACATTCAGTACTTC. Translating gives CASSGLGVAKNIQYF.

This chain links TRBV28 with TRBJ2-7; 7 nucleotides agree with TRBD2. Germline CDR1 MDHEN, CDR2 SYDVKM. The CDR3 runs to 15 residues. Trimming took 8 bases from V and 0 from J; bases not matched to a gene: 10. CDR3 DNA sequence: TGTGCCAGCTCCCATGCTAGCGGCCACTCCTACGAGCAGTACTTC. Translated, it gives CASSHASGHSYEQYF.

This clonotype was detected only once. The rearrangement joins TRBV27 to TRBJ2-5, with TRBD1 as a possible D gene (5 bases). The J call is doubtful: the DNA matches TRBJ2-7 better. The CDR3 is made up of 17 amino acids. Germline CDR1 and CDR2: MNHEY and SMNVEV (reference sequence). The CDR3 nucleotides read TGTGCCAGCAGTTTAGAGGCCAGGGCCCCAATTCCCTACGAGCAGTACTTC. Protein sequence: CASSLEARAPIPYEQYF.

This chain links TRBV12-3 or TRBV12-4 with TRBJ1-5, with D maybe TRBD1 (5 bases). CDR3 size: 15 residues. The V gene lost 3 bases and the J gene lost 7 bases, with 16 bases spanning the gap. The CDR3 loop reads CASSFERGPPQPQHF. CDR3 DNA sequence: TGTGCCAGCAGTTTCGAGAGGGGACCTCCACAGCCCCAGCATTTT.

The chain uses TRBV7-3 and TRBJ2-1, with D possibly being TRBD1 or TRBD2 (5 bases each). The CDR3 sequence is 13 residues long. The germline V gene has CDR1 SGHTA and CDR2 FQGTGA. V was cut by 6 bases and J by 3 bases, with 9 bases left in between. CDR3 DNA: TGTGCCAGCAGTAGAGGGGTCTACAATGAGCAGTTCTTC. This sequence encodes CASSRGVYNEQFF.

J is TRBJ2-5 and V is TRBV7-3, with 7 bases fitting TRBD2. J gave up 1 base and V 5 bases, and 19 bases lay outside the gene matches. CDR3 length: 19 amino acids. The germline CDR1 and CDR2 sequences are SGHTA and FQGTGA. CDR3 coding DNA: TGTGCCAGCAGCGACAGCGGGACTGGCGGGACTACCTCCCAAGAGACCCAGTACTTC. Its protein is CASSDSGTGGTTSQETQYF.

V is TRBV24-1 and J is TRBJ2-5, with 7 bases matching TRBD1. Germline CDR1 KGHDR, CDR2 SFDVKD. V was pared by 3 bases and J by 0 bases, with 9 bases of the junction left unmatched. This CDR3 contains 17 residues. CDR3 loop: CATSDVTGERYQETQYF. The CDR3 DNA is TGTGCCACCAGTGATGTAACAGGGGAGCGGTACCAAGAGACCCAGTACTTC.

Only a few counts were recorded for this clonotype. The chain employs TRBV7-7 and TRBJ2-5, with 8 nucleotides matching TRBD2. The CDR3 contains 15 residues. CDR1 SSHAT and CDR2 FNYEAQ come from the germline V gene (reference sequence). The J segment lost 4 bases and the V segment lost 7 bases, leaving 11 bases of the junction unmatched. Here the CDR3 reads CASTLGGGRGETQYF. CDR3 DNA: TGTGCCAGCACCCTCGGCGGGGGGAGGGGAGAGACCCAGTACTTC.

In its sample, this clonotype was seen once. CDR3 nucleotide sequence: TGCAGTGCTAGAGATCTGGCGGGGTCATCCTACGAGCAGTACTTC. This translates into CSARDLAGSSYEQYF. The chain carries TRBV20-1 and TRBJ2-7, with D possibly TRBD2 on 6 matching bases. CDR1 and CDR2 (germline): DFQATT, SNEGSKA (reference sequence). V was shortened by 0 bases and J by 1 base, with 13 bases between the two germline ends. The CDR3 is 15 residues long.

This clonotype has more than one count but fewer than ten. CDR3 sequence: CSVSFAGVLSSYNEQFF. The CDR3 DNA reads as TGCAGCGTTTCGTTTGCGGGGGTCCTAAGCTCCTACAATGAGCAGTTCTTC. This sequence joins TRBV29-1 and TRBJ2-1; 7 positions agree with TRBD2. The CDR3 has 17 amino acids. Germline CDR1 and CDR2: SQVTM and ANQGSEA. J was trimmed by 0 bases and V by 5 bases; bases with no gene match: 13.

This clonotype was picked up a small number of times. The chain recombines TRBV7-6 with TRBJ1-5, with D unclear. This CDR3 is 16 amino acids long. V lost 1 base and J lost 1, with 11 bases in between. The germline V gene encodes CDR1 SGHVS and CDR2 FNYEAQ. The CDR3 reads CASSLGGGLSNQPQHF. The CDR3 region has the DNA TGTGCCAGCAGCTTAGGTGGAGGGCTAAGCAATCAGCCCCAGCATTTT.

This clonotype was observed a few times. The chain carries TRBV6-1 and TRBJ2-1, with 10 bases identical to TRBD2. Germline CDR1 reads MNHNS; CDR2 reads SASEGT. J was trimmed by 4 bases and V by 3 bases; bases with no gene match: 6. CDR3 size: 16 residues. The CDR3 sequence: CASSDWPGLAYNEQFF. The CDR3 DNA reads TGTGCCAGCAGTGACTGGCCGGGACTAGCGTACAATGAGCAGTTCTTC.

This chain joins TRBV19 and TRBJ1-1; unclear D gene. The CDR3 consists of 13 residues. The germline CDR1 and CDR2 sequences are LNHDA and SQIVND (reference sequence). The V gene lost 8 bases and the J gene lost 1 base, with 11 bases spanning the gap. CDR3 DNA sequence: TGTGCCAGTTTATTCGGCGGGAACACTGAAGCTTTCTTT. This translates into CASLFGGNTEAFF.

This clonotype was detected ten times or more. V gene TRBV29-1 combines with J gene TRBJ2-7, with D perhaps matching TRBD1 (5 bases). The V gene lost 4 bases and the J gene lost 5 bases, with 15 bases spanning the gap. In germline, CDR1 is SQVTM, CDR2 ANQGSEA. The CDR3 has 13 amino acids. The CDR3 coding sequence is TGCAGCGTTGCAAGACAGTGGGGAAACGAGCAGTACTTC. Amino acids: CSVARQWGNEQYF.

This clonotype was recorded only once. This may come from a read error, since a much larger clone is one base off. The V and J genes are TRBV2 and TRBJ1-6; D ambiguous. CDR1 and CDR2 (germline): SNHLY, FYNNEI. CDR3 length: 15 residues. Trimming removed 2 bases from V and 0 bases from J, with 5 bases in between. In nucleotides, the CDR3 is TGTGCCAGCAGTGAACCTTACTCCTATAATTCACCCCTCCACTTT. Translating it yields CASSEPYSYNSPLHF.

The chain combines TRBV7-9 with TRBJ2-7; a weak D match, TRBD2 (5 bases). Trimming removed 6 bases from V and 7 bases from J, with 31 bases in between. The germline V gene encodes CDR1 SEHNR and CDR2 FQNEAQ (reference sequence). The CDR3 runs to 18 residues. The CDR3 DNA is TGTGCCAGCAGTCCCCATTGGGCGGCACTGACTATAGACAATGAGCAGTACTTC. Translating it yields CASSPHWAALTIDNEQYF.

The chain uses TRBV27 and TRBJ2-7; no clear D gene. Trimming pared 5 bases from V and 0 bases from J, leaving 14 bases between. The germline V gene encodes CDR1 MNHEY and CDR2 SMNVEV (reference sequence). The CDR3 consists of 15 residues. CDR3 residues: CASSPVGVSSYEQYF. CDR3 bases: TGTGCCAGCAGTCCGGTTGGGGTTAGCTCCTACGAGCAGTACTTC.

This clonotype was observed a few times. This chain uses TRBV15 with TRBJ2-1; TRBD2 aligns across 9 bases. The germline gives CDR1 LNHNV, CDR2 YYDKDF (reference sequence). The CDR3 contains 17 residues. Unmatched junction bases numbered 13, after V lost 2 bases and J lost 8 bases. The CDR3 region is CATSRSISGRKLDEQFF. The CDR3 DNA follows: TGTGCCACCAGCAGAAGTATTAGCGGGAGAAAACTCGATGAGCAGTTCTTC.

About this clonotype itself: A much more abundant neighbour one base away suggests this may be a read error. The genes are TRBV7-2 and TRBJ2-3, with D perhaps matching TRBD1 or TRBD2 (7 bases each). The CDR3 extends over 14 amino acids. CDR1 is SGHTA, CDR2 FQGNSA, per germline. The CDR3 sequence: CASSPGLGTDMQYF. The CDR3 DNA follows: TGTGCCAGCAGCCCAGGACTAGGGACAGATATGCAGTATTTT. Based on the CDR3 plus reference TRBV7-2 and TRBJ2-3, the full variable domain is GAGVSQSPSNKVTEKGKDVELRCDPISGHTALYWYRQSLGQGLEFLIYFQGNSAPDKSGLPSDRFSAERTGGSVSTLTIQRTQQEDSAVYLCASSPGLGTDMQYFGPGTRLTVL.

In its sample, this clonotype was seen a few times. Written as DNA, the CDR3 is TGTGCCAGCAGTTCTGACAGCCCCTACGAGCAGTACTTC. Translation: CASSSDSPYEQYF. This chain uses TRBV12-3 or TRBV12-4 with TRBJ2-7, with D possibly being TRBD1 (5 bases). Trimming cost V 4 bases and J 2 bases, with 9 bases left between them. This CDR3 comprises 13 residues.

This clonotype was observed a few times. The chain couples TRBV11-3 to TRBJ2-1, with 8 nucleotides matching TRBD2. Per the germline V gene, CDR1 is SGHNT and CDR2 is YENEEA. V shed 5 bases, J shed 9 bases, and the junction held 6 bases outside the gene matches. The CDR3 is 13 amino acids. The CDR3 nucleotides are TGTGCCAGCAGCATTTTAGCGGGGAGTGAGCAGTTCTTC. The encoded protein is CASSILAGSEQFF.

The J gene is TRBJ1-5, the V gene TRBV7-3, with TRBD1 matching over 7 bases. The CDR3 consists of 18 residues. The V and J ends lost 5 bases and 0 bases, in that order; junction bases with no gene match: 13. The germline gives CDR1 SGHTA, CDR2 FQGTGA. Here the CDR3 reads CASSHRGRLYDSNQPQHF. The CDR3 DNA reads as TGTGCCAGCAGCCACAGGGGACGATTATATGATAGCAATCAGCCCCAGCATTTT.

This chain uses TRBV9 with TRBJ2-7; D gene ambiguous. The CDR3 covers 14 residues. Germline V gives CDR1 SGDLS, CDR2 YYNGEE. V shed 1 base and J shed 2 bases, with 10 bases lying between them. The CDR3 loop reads CASSVRAETYEQYF. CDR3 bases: TGTGCCAGCAGCGTAAGGGCAGAAACCTACGAGCAGTACTTC.